These T cell receptor beta chains were read from a single sample in a study of identical twins. MiXCR, run by TCRdb on the 5' RACE reads, gives a single entry per CDR3 protein. The sample carries 420,000 or so distinct CDR3 sequences, roughly 20% recorded once. The specimen was naive T cells sorted from blood. These receptors were obtained from a man between 50 and 59 years old in good health. Both conserved end residues are part of each CDR3. Each record gives: V gene, clone size, D gene, J gene, CDR3 protein, CDR3 DNA. D genes are given only for firm matches. Clone size, where shown, is once, few, many, or a class for clones that have expanded.

TRBV5-1	-	TRBD1	TRBJ1-1	CASSFAGQGVTEAFF	TGCGCCAGCAGTTTTGCTGGACAGGGTGTCACTGAAGCTTTCTTT
TRBV30	-	-	TRBJ2-4	CAWSSLGIGKNIQYF	TGTGCCTGGAGTAGTCTAGGAATAGGGAAAAACATTCAGTACTTC
TRBV2	-	-	TRBJ2-3	CASAQGHTDTQYF	TGTGCCAGCGCCCAGGGGCACACAGATACGCAGTATTTT
TRBV9	few	-	TRBJ2-1	CASSATVSYNEQFF	TGTGCCAGCAGCGCGACGGTTTCCTACAATGAGCAGTTCTTC
TRBV7-9	-	-	TRBJ2-2	CASSLEVHASGELFF	TGTGCCAGCAGCTTAGAGGTACATGCGAGCGGGGAGCTGTTTTTT
TRBV5-1	many	-	TRBJ1-2	CASSGVRLGYTF	TGCGCCAGCAGCGGAGTACGGCTTGGCTACACCTTC
TRBV28	many	-	TRBJ2-7	CASSSRYEQYF	TGTGCCAGCAGTTCTAGGTACGAGCAGTACTTC
TRBV4-2	-	-	TRBJ2-7	CASSQDEGFSYEQYF	TGTGCCAGCAGCCAAGATGAGGGATTCTCCTACGAGCAGTACTTC
TRBV5-1	many	-	TRBJ2-3	CASSAEDSYTDTQYF	TGCGCCAGCAGCGCGGAGGACAGTTACACAGATACGCAGTATTTT
TRBV14	many	-	TRBJ2-3	CASSQDRDYTDTQYF	TGTGCCAGCAGCCAAGACAGGGATTACACAGATACGCAGTATTTT
TRBV20-1	-	TRBD2	TRBJ2-1	CSAAGLAGGYNEQFF	TGCAGTGCGGCGGGACTAGCGGGGGGGTACAATGAGCAGTTCTTC
TRBV28	few	-	TRBJ2-3	CASSPIFTDTQYF	TGTGCCAGCAGCCCGATTTTCACAGATACGCAGTATTTT
TRBV11-3	-	-	TRBJ2-7	CASSLNGNGYEQYF	TGTGCCAGCAGCTTAAACGGGAATGGATACGAGCAGTACTTC
TRBV15	few	-	TRBJ2-3	CATSRVSRTDTQYF	TGTGCCACCAGCAGAGTATCCCGCACAGATACGCAGTATTTT
TRBV2	many	-	TRBJ1-6	CAGSRVVDFSPLHF	TGTGCCGGGTCCAGGGTCGTGGATTTCTCACCCCTCCACTTT
TRBV5-1	-	TRBD2	TRBJ2-3	CASSLLRTSGSTDTQYF	TGCGCCAGCAGCCTCCTGCGGACTAGCGGGAGCACAGATACGCAGTATTTT